The rows below give T cell receptor beta chains drawn from one sample of a study of graft-versus-host responses after intestinal transplantation. Which antigens these TCRs recognize remains unknown. Only in-frame clones appear in the TCRdb table, and some are missing; sequencing was by immunoSEQ multiplex PCR. Of under 95,000 clones in the sample, about 87% were seen once. The sequencing here drew on unstimulated CD4+ T cells sorted from spleen or lymph node cells, taken before transplant. These receptors all come from a human donor who was the organ donor for an intestinal transplant. Each CDR3 is given with its conserved first and last residue. Fields, in order: J gene, clone size, V gene, CDR3 protein. Clone size is given for some rows only: seen once, a few or many times, or a class if the clone is expanded.

TRBJ2-6 | NA | TRBV28 | CASGGLAGFSGANVLTF
TRBJ2-1 | NA | TRBV30 | CAWSATGNEQFF
TRBJ2-3 | NA | TRBV30 | CAWRLAGLRDTQYF
TRBJ2-3 | NA | TRBV5-1 | CASSSLRDSRTDTQYF
TRBJ2-3 | NA | TRBV7-2 | CASSLAPGRADTQYF
TRBJ2-7 | NA | TRBV5-4 | CASSQGARALYEQYF
TRBJ2-3 | NA | TRBV2 | CASPRTSEDTQYF
TRBJ2-7 | NA | TRBV6-4 | CAASLRQGTRHEQYF
TRBJ2-7 | NA | TRBV19 | CASSITGNHEQYF
TRBJ2-7 | NA | TRBV18 | CASSPRGLFNEQYF
TRBJ2-1 | once | TRBV4-1 | CASSQDPVTSGGYNEQFF